This is a list of T cell receptor beta chains from one sample in a study of T cell repertoires in cytomegalovirus infection. MiXCR, run by TCRdb on the reads, gives a single entry per CDR3 protein. The profile shows 310,000 or so distinct CDR3 sequences, 15% to 20% of them singletons. Input material: PBMCs. The receptors shown here come from a human donor in good health (CMV status not recorded). Some clones in this sample may be carry-over from other donors' samples. CDR3s include the opening cysteine and the closing phenylalanine or tryptophan. D genes are given only for firm matches. The size entry is marked missing in some rows and otherwise reads once, few, many or a size class.

>many|TRBD1|TRBV2|TRBJ1-5
CASGGGQDLRPQHF
TGTGCCAGCGGGGGCGGACAGGACCTGCGGCCCCAGCATTTT
>.|.|TRBV5-6|TRBJ1-4
CASSLLRTGSEKLFF
TGTGCCAGCAGCTTACTTCGAACAGGGAGTGAAAAACTGTTTTTT
>few|.|TRBV4-1|TRBJ2-3
CASSLKAQQEWDTQYF
TGCGCCAGCAGCCTGAAGGCCCAGCAAGAGTGGGATACGCAGTATTTT
>many|.|TRBV7-6|TRBJ2-1
CASSYNRGGEQFF
TGTGCCAGCAGCTACAACAGGGGGGGGGAGCAGTTCTTC
>.|.|TRBV6-5|TRBJ2-4
CASSPQGAIAKNIQYF
TGTGCCAGCAGCCCACAGGGCGCTATAGCCAAAAACATTCAGTACTTC
>few|TRBD1|TRBV6-5|TRBJ1-2
CASRSGTGYPNYGYTF
TGTGCCAGCAGATCCGGGACAGGGTATCCTAACTATGGCTACACCTTC
>.|.|TRBV12-3/TRBV12-4|TRBJ1-5
CASRTGTDNQPQHF
TGTGCCAGCAGGACAGGTACTGACAATCAGCCCCAGCATTTT
>few|.|TRBV28|TRBJ1-5
CASSSRGGTLFQPQHF
TGTGCCAGCAGTTCCCGGGGGGGAACTCTCTTCCAGCCCCAGCATTTT
>many|.|TRBV28|TRBJ1-2
CASRRGGESFKGYTF
TGTGCCAGCAGGCGGGGGGGAGAAAGTTTTAAAGGCTACACCTTC
>.|TRBD1|TRBV20-1|TRBJ1-6
CSARVRQGGNSPLHF
TGCAGTGCTAGAGTCCGACAGGGGGGAAATTCACCCCTCCACTTT
>few|TRBD1|TRBV20-1|TRBJ1-2
CSARSGQGLSHGYTF
TGCAGTGCTAGATCGGGACAGGGGTTATCGCATGGCTACACCTTC
>.|TRBD1|TRBV5-8|TRBJ1-6
CASSLGGQGIRGNSPLHF
TGTGCCAGCAGCTTGGGGGGACAGGGAATTCGTGGAAATTCACCCCTCCACTTT
>many|TRBD1|TRBV11-2|TRBJ2-7
CASSLETGASQYF
TGTGCCAGCAGCTTGGAGACAGGGGCATCGCAGTACTTC
>few|.|TRBV28|TRBJ2-4
CASSVQNIQYF
TGTGCCAGTTCGGTTCAAAACATTCAGTACTTC
>many|.|TRBV7-2|TRBJ2-3
CASSGQSATDTQYF
TGTGCCAGCAGCGGACAGAGTGCCACAGATACGCAGTATTTT
>many|TRBD2|TRBV12-3/TRBV12-4|TRBJ2-1
CASSLSGLAGDYNEQFF
TGTGCCAGCAGTCTCTCGGGACTAGCGGGGGACTACAATGAGCAGTTCTTC
>few|.|TRBV27|TRBJ2-3
CASSWGRRVGTDTQYF
TGTGCCAGCAGTTGGGGTCGCAGGGTGGGGACAGATACGCAGTATTTT
>.|.|TRBV6-5|TRBJ1-2
CASRPGENYGYTF
TGTGCCAGCCGCCCGGGAGAGAACTATGGCTACACCTTC
>.|TRBD1|TRBV6-5|TRBJ2-7
CASSYSHVQGASEQYF
TGTGCCAGCAGTTACTCGCACGTCCAGGGGGCTTCCGAGCAGTACTTC
>many|TRBD2|TRBV7-2|TRBJ2-2
CASSLALPSGTGELFF
TGTGCCAGCAGCTTAGCGCTTCCTAGCGGGACCGGGGAGCTGTTTTTT
>.|TRBD1|TRBV18|TRBJ1-2
CASSSQTGTDGYTF
TGTGCCAGCTCATCACAGACAGGGACTGATGGCTACACCTTC
>many|.|TRBV7-2|TRBJ1-2
CASSPGAGQGYTF
TGTGCCAGCAGCCCCGGGGCGGGGCAAGGCTACACCTTC
>.|.|TRBV11-3|TRBJ1-1
CASSPVGSEAFF
TGTGCCAGCAGCCCGGTGGGTTCTGAAGCTTTCTTT
>.|TRBD1|TRBV19|TRBJ1-2
CASSPGTGDRVGYTF
TGTGCCAGTAGTCCTGGGACAGGGGACCGAGTCGGCTACACCTTC
>many|.|TRBV20-1|TRBJ1-1
CSATRRGGTEAFF
TGCAGTGCAACGCGTAGAGGCGGCACTGAAGCTTTCTTT
>many|.|TRBV6-2/TRBV6-3|TRBJ2-7
CASSYGDAASYEQYF
TGTGCCAGCAGTTACGGTGACGCCGCCTCCTACGAGCAGTACTTC
>many|.|TRBV11-2|TRBJ2-1
CASSVRVTTVHNNEQFF
TGTGCCAGCAGCGTACGGGTAACAACCGTCCACAACAATGAGCAGTTCTTC
>many|TRBD1|TRBV5-4|TRBJ2-5
CASSPPGQGRETQYF
TGTGCCAGCAGCCCACCGGGACAGGGGCGAGAGACCCAGTACTTC
>many|TRBD2|TRBV7-2|TRBJ2-3
CASSLWLAGGGTDTQYF
TGTGCCAGCAGCTTATGGCTAGCGGGGGGGGGCACAGATACGCAGTATTTT
>.|.|TRBV5-6|TRBJ1-2
CASSLTENSHYGYTF
TGTGCCAGCAGCCTGACAGAGAACTCACACTATGGCTACACCTTC
>many|.|TRBV6-1|TRBJ2-2
CASNLQTCQTVNTGELFF
TGTGCCAGCAACTTACAGACCTGCCAAACCGTAAACACCGGGGAGCTGTTTTTT
>many|TRBD2|TRBV7-2|TRBJ2-5
CASSLVPGGGVQTQYF
TGTGCCAGCAGCTTAGTCCCCGGGGGGGGCGTGCAGACCCAGTACTTC
>few|TRBD1|TRBV4-3|TRBJ2-7
CASSPDRGLNEQYF
TGCGCCAGCAGCCCGGACAGGGGGCTCAACGAGCAGTACTTC
>.|TRBD2|TRBV28|TRBJ2-7
CASSPPLFAGGTYEQYF
TGTGCCAGCAGTCCCCCTTTATTCGCGGGGGGCACCTACGAGCAGTACTTC
>many|TRBD2|TRBV7-2|TRBJ2-3
CASSFRRGGTDTQYF
TGTGCCAGCAGCTTTCGGCGGGGGGGCACAGATACGCAGTATTTT
>many|.|TRBV4-1|TRBJ1-5
CASSQEVAVGGNQPQHF
TGCGCCAGCAGCCAAGAGGTTGCCGTCGGAGGCAATCAGCCCCAGCATTTT